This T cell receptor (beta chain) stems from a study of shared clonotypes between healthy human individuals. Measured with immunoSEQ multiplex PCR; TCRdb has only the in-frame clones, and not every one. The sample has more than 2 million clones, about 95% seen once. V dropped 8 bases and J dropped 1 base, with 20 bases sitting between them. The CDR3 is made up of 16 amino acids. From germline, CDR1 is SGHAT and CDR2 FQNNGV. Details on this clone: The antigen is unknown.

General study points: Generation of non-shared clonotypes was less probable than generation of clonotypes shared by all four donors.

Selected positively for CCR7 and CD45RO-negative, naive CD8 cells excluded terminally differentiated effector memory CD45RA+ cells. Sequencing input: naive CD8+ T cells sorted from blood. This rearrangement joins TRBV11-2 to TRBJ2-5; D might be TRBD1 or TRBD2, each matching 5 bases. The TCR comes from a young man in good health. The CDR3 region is CASQLGERLSQETQYF. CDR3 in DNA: TGTGCCAGCCAGCTGGGGGAGCGGTTGTCCCAAGAGACCCAGTACTTC.